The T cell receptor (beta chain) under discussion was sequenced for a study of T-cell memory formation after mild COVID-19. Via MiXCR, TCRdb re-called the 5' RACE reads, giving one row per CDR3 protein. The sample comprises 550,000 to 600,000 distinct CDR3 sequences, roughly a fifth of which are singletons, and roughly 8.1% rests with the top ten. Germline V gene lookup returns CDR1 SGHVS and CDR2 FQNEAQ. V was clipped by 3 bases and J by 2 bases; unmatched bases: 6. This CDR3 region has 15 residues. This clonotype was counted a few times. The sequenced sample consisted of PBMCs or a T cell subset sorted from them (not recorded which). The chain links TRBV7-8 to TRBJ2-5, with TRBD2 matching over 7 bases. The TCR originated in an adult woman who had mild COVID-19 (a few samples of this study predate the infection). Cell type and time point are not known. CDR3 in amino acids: CASSFPGLGQETQYF. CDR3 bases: TGTGCCAGCAGCTTCCCCGGACTAGGACAAGAGACCCAGTACTTC.